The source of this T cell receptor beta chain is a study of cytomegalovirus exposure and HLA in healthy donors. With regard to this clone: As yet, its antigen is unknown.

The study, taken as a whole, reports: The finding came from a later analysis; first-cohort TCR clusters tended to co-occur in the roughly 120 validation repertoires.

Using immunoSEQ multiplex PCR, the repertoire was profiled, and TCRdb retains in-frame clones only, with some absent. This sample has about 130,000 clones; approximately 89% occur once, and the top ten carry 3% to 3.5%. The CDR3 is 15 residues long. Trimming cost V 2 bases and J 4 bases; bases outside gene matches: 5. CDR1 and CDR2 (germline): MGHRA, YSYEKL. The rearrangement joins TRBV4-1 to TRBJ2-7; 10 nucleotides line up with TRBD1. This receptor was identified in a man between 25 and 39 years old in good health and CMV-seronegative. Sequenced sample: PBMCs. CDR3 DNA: TGCGCCAGCAGCCAAACCGGACAGGGGGATTACGAGCAGTACTTC. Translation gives CASSQTGQGDYEQYF.